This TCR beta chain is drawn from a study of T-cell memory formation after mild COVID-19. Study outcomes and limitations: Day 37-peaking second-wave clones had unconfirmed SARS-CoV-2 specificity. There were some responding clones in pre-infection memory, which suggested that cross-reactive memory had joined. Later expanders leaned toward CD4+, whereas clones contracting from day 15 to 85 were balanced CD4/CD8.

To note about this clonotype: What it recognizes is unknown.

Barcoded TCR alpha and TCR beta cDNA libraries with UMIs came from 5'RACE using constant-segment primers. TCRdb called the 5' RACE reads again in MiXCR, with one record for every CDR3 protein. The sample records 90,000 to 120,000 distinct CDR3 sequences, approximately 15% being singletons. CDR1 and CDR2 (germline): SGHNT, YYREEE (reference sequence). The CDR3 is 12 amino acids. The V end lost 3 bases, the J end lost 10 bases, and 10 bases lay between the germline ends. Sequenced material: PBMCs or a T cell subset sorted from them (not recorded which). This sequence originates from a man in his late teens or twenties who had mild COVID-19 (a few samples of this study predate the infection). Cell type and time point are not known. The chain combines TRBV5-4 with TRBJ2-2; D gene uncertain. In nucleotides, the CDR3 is TGTGCCAGCAGCTCGAGCTTGGAGGAGCTGTTTTTT. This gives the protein CASSSSLEELFF.